The 8 T cell receptor beta chains below all came from one sample that was sequenced in a study of T cell responses to AZD1222 COVID-19 vaccine. Produced via immunoSEQ multiplex PCR; TCRdb's table is partial and in-frame only. This sample has around 110,000 clones, with over 75% found just once. The sequencing here drew on peripheral blood, taken on day 0 of AZD1222 vaccination. Receptors originate from an adult in good health.

This clone was observed a single time. The V and J genes are TRBV24-1 and TRBJ2-5, with 8 bases lining up with TRBD1. Trimming took 10 bases from V and 5 from J; bases not matched to a gene: 2. This CDR3 has 11 amino acids. Germline CDR1 is KGHDR and CDR2 is SFDVKD. The CDR3 is CATRQGETQYF. In DNA form, the CDR3 reads TGTGCCACTCGACAGGGGGAGACCCAGTACTTC.

The rearrangement uses TRBV29-1 and TRBJ1-1; D not resolved. The CDR3 covers 15 residues. The ends were cut back, 5 bases at V and 6 bases at J, with 22 bases in the middle. CDR1 and CDR2 from the germline V gene are SQVTM and ANQGSEA. CDR3 DNA: TGCAGCGTTTGGGTCGCGGGCCGTTCCCCCCCTGAAGCTTTCTTT. Protein sequence: CSVWVAGRSPPEAFF.

Comment on this clone: The same CDR3 also results from other DNA sequences found in this sample. The genes are TRBV6-2 or TRBV6-3 and TRBJ2-7; D unclear. V was cut by 0 bases and J by 0 bases, with 6 bases left in between. The CDR3 length is 14 residues. Germline assignment: CDR1 MNHEY and CDR2 SVGEGT. CDR3 loop: CASSYSGSSYEQYF. The DNA for the CDR3 is TGTGCCAGCAGTTACTCAGGTAGCTCCTACGAGCAGTACTTC.

In the case of this clone: At the DNA level, this CDR3 is encoded by other sequences in the same sample as well. The V and J genes are TRBV10-3 and TRBJ1-5; D is undetermined. CDR3 length equals 11 residues. Per the germline V gene, CDR1 is ENHRY and CDR2 is SYGVKD. V was shortened by 3 bases and J by 5 bases, with 2 bases between the two germline ends. CDR3 amino acids: CAISEDQPQHF. The CDR3 coding sequence is TGTGCCATCAGTGAAGATCAGCCCCAGCATTTT.

The rearrangement uses TRBV7-9 and TRBJ2-7; D call uncertain. The germline V and J ends were trimmed by 5 bases and 0 bases, with 14 bases remaining between them. The CDR3 sequence is 15 residues long. The germline CDR1 and CDR2 sequences are SEHNR and FQNEAQ (reference sequence). CDR3: CASSPARQSSYEQYF. For the CDR3, the DNA is TGTGCCAGCAGCCCAGCTCGCCAGAGCTCCTACGAGCAGTACTTC.

The V and J genes are TRBV11-2 and TRBJ1-1; D call uncertain. Trimming shortened V by 1 base and J by 3 bases, and 6 bases separated the two germline ends. CDR1 is SGHAT and CDR2 is FQNNGV in the germline V gene. This CDR3 is built from 13 residues. The CDR3 bases are TGTGCCAGCAGCTTAGCTTATTACACTGAAGCTTTCTTT. This sequence encodes CASSLAYYTEAFF. Complete variable domain (other parts from reference TRBV11-2 and TRBJ1-1): EAGVAQSPRYKIIEKRQSVAFWCNPISGHATLYWYQQILGQGPKLLIQFQNNGVVDDSQLPKDRFSAERLKGVDSTLKIQPAKLEDSAVYLCASSLAYYTEAFFGQGTRLTVV.

The chain recombines TRBV19 with TRBJ2-7; D unclear. The CDR3 has 13 residues. CDR1 is LNHDA, CDR2 SQIVND, per germline (reference sequence). The germline V and J ends were trimmed by 3 bases and 1 base, with 7 bases remaining between them. CDR3 DNA: TGTGCCAGTAGTATCGGCAGGTCCTACGAGCAGTACTTC. Its translation is CASSIGRSYEQYF.

The rearrangement joins TRBV5-5 to TRBJ1-3; D is ambiguous. The CDR3 is 13 amino acids. Germline CDR1 is SGHKS and CDR2 is YYEKEE (reference sequence). Trimming removed 1 base at V and 3 bases at J, with 5 bases between. The CDR3 sequence: CASSLSGGNTIYF. The CDR3 DNA reads as TGTGCCAGCAGCTTGAGTGGTGGAAACACCATATATTTT.